Detailed here is one T cell receptor (beta chain). At one end the junction does not follow the germline gene, possibly because of a read error. This sample was taken from a study of blood T cell repertoires in COVID-19. Across the whole study: PBMCs, B-cell-depleted T cells, or T cells provided the cDNA or gDNA that made up the material.

Per the authors' pipeline: For nucleated cells, counts were estimated from reference gene primer amplification. The protocol was immunoSEQ multiplex PCR, while the TCRdb copy is restricted to in-frame clones and leaves out a portion. Clone size and the V and J calls come from that table; the DNA yielded D and trimming. The table has fewer than 200,000 clones, about 88% seen once. The germline V gene encodes CDR1 SGHNT and CDR2 YENEEA. The CDR3 is made up of 13 amino acids. This TCR was recovered from a man aged 60 to 75 with acute or convalescent COVID-19. Sample: peripheral blood. V is TRBV11-3 and J is TRBJ1-6; 7 bases are shared with TRBD1. CDR3 coding DNA: TGTGCCAGCAGCTTGGGGACAGAAACGAAGCCCGACTTT. Its translation is CASSLGTETKPDF.